Each of the 26 T cell receptor beta chains below was sequenced from the same sample in a study of blood T cells in healthy people across ages. Primers used in a second PCR of roughly 6 to 11 cycles were a sample-barcoded 5' primer and a J-beta primer mix. One entry per CDR3 protein results from TCRdb running MiXCR on the 5' RACE reads. The repertoire has under 2,000,000 distinct CDR3 sequences, just under 50% of them found once; the top ten carry roughly 2%. The sample taken for sequencing was blood. The receptors derive from a middle-aged woman in good health.

This chain connects TRBV7-2 to TRBJ2-1; possible D gene TRBD2, 7 bases. Germline CDR1 is SGHTA and CDR2 is FQGNSA. This CDR3 contains 17 residues. The germline V and J ends were trimmed by 4 bases and 8 bases, with 24 bases remaining between them. The CDR3 DNA reads as TGTGCCAGCAGCTCAGCGGGACACGGCCGATTTGAGGATGAGCAGTTCTTC. Translation: CASSSAGHGRFEDEQFF. The whole variable domain, filled in from reference TRBV7-2 and TRBJ2-1, reads GAGVSQSPSNKVTEKGKDVELRCDPISGHTALYWYRQSLGQGLEFLIYFQGNSAPDKSGLPSDRFSAERTGGSVSTLTIQRTQQEDSAVYLCASSSAGHGRFEDEQFFGPGTRLTVL.

The J gene is TRBJ2-1, the V gene TRBV7-9, with TRBD1 as a possible D gene (6 bases). Per the germline V gene, CDR1 is SEHNR and CDR2 is FQNEAQ (reference sequence). With 3 bases removed from V and 1 base from J, the gap between germline ends came to 16 bases. This CDR3 has 17 residues. CDR3 nucleotides: TGTGCCAGCAGCTTGGAAAACAGGGTTCCGTCCTACAATGAGCAGTTCTTC. This gives the protein CASSLENRVPSYNEQFF.

This sequence joins TRBV28 and TRBJ1-2; TRBD1 aligns across 10 bases. Looked up from germline, CDR1 is MDHEN and CDR2 is SYDVKM. The CDR3 length is 17 residues. J lost 4 bases, V lost 4 bases, and 12 bases had no gene match. The CDR3 DNA sequence: TGTGCCAGCAGTTCCTCAGGGACAGGGGTAGTTAGCTATGGCTACACCTTC. It is translated as CASSSSGTGVVSYGYTF.

The CDR3 region has the DNA TGTGCCAGCAGCGACGGACTAGCGGGACTACAAGAGACCCAGTACTTC. Amino acid sequence: CASSDGLAGLQETQYF. This chain uses TRBV9 with TRBJ2-5, with 12 bases identical to TRBD2. V shed 3 bases and J 2 bases; nucleotides not matched to a gene: 5. Germline loops: CDR1 SGDLS, CDR2 YYNGEE. This CDR3 has 16 residues.

This clonotype has a handful of counts. The J gene is TRBJ1-2, the V gene TRBV6-5; D remains unclear. V lost 2 bases to trimming and J lost 4 bases, with 11 bases between them. This CDR3 spans 14 amino acids. Germline lookup yields CDR1 MNHEY and CDR2 SVGAGI. The CDR3 DNA reads TGTGCCAGCAGTTACAGGCCGGCAGTCTATGGCTACACCTTC. It encodes CASSYRPAVYGYTF.

The chain combines TRBV6-6 with TRBJ1-5; the D is unclear. The CDR3 spans 14 residues. In germline, CDR1 is MNHNY, CDR2 SVGAGI (reference sequence). V lost 0 bases to trimming and J lost 5 bases, with 8 bases between them. The CDR3 sequence: CASSYSGGYQPQHF. The CDR3, as DNA: TGTGCCAGCAGTTACTCAGGTGGTTATCAGCCCCAGCATTTT.

A few counts support this clonotype. The rearrangement joins TRBV20-1 to TRBJ2-1; D may be TRBD1 (5 bases). CDR3 size: 14 residues. V lost 5 bases to trimming and J lost 6 bases, with 17 bases between them. CDR1 and CDR2 from the germline V gene are DFQATT and SNEGSKA (reference sequence). The CDR3 sequence: CSAARLQGGNEQFF. The CDR3 DNA reads as TGCAGTGCTGCCCGTCTGCAGGGTGGCAATGAGCAGTTCTTC.

V is TRBV5-1 and J is TRBJ1-4, with 7 positions matching TRBD1. With 2 bases clipped from V and 6 bases from J, the junction kept 4 bases outside the gene matches. The CDR3 spans 14 residues. The germline gives CDR1 SGHRS, CDR2 YFSETQ. The CDR3 sequence is CASSLGGGYEKLFF. The CDR3 bases are TGCGCCAGCAGCTTAGGAGGGGGCTATGAAAAACTGTTTTTT.

The rearrangement joins TRBV25-1 to TRBJ2-7; D uncertain. The V gene's germline CDR1 is MGHDK and CDR2 SYGVNS. This CDR3 comprises 13 residues. V shed 6 bases and J shed 2 bases, with 11 bases lying between them. DNA of the CDR3: TGTGCCAGCAGAGGCGTAGACACCTACGAGCAGTACTTC. Translation: CASRGVDTYEQYF.

The V gene is TRBV9, the J gene TRBJ2-5; 7 bases agree with TRBD2. This CDR3 is 16 amino acids long. Germline V lookup: CDR1 SGDLS, CDR2 YYNGEE. V shed 2 bases, J shed 6 bases, and the junction held 13 bases outside the gene matches. The CDR3 DNA follows: TGTGCCAGCAGCGTGACCGGGACGGGGGGTTACCAGACCCAGTACTTC. It encodes CASSVTGTGGYQTQYF.

This clonotype has more than one count but fewer than ten. J is TRBJ2-5 and V is TRBV11-2; 9 bases match TRBD2. CDR3 length equals 16 residues. J was trimmed by 2 bases and V by 1 base; bases with no gene match: 5. Germline CDR1 SGHAT, CDR2 FQNNGV. This CDR3 reads CASSLGGRGGQETQYF. The CDR3 bases are TGTGCCAGCAGCTTAGGCGGGAGGGGAGGGCAAGAGACCCAGTACTTC.

Notes on this clonotype: At one end the junction does not follow the germline gene, possibly because of a read error. The chain uses TRBV27 and TRBJ2-7, with 7 bases matching TRBD1. From germline, CDR1 is MNHEY and CDR2 SMNVEV (reference sequence). The CDR3 is 14 residues long. The CDR3 loop is CASRDRDSSYERYF. CDR3 coding DNA: TGTGCCAGCAGAGACCGGGACAGTTCCTACGAGCGGTACTTC.

Only a few counts were recorded for this clonotype. The V call is TRBV9, the J call TRBJ2-5; TRBD2 aligns across 13 bases. Looked up from germline, CDR1 is SGDLS and CDR2 is YYNGEE. J lost 7 bases, V lost 0 bases, and 9 bases had no gene match. This CDR3 is 17 amino acids long. For the CDR3, the DNA is TGTGCCAGCAGCGTAGCGACTAGCGGGGGGTCCGGGGGGACCCAGTACTTC. It translates to CASSVATSGGSGGTQYF.

This clonotype has only a few counts. The rearrangement links TRBV4-1 to TRBJ2-5, with 11 bases fitting TRBD2. The J call may be faulty, since TRBJ2-7 better matches the DNA end. This CDR3 spans 17 amino acids. Germline CDR1 MGHRA, CDR2 YSYEKL. CDR3 DNA sequence: TGCGCCAGCAGACTCGAGGCGGCTAGCGGGGGGTCCTACGAGCAGTACTTC. Its protein product is CASRLEAASGGSYEQYF.

Here the CDR3 reads CSARRTSGGKQETQYF. Written as DNA, the CDR3 is TGCAGTGCTAGGCGGACTAGCGGGGGCAAACAAGAGACCCAGTACTTC. The V call is TRBV20-1, the J call TRBJ2-5; TRBD2 agrees at 13 bases. This CDR3 is 16 amino acids long. Germline CDR1 reads DFQATT; CDR2 reads SNEGSKA (reference sequence). V lost 3 bases to trimming and J lost 2 bases; unmatched junction nucleotides: 6.

V is TRBV7-2 and J is TRBJ2-1, with D possibly TRBD2 on 6 matching bases. V was clipped by 7 bases and J by 4 bases, with 17 bases between them. The CDR3 has 15 residues. Per the germline V gene, CDR1 is SGHTA and CDR2 is FQGNSA. The CDR3 loop reads CASTLGRAGYNEQFF. The CDR3 DNA follows: TGTGCCAGCACCCTAGGGCGAGCGGGTTACAATGAGCAGTTCTTC. The full variable domain, with the rest looked up from reference TRBV7-2 and TRBJ2-1, is GAGVSQSPSNKVTEKGKDVELRCDPISGHTALYWYRQSLGQGLEFLIYFQGNSAPDKSGLPSDRFSAERTGGSVSTLTIQRTQQEDSAVYLCASTLGRAGYNEQFFGPGTRLTVL.

J is TRBJ2-1 and V is TRBV11-3, with TRBD1 identical over 7 bases. Per germline, CDR1 SGHNT and CDR2 YENEEA. The CDR3 covers 15 residues. V lost 6 bases, J lost 2 bases, and 7 bases stayed unmatched. DNA of the CDR3: TGTGCCAGCAGTTCGACAGGGTTTGCCTACAATGAGCAGTTCTTC. Encoded protein: CASSSTGFAYNEQFF.

Details on this clonotype: The junction does not match germline at one end; this may be a read error. The rearrangement joins TRBV5-1 to TRBJ2-1; 9 nucleotides agree with TRBD1. The CDR3 length is 14 residues. Germline V CDR1 and CDR2: SGHRS, YFSETQ. Here the CDR3 reads CAGSSGQGRDEQFF. CDR3 sequence (DNA): TGCGCCGGCAGCTCGGGACAGGGTAGGGATGAGCAGTTCTTC.

The CDR3, as DNA: TGCAGTGCTAGACACCGAAAAACCGGGACAGGGATCTTTAACTATGGCTACACCTTC. Translation: CSARHRKTGTGIFNYGYTF. J is TRBJ1-2 and V is TRBV20-1, with 9 bases that match TRBD1. Trimming took 2 bases from V and 1 from J; bases not matched to a gene: 17. CDR3 length: 19 residues. Germline V gene data show CDR1 as DFQATT and CDR2 as SNEGSKA (reference sequence).

This clonotype has just a few counts. The chain is built from TRBV5-1 and TRBJ1-2, with D unresolved. Germline V gene data show CDR1 as SGHRS and CDR2 as YFSETQ. The CDR3 is 15 residues long. V dropped 4 bases and J dropped 4 bases, with 17 bases sitting between them. CDR3 in DNA: TGCGCCAGCAGCCAGACCCATCCACCTAGCTATGGCTACACCTTC. Residues: CASSQTHPPSYGYTF.

This clonotype has at least ten counts. The rearrangement joins TRBV20-1 to TRBJ1-2; D is unresolved. The germline V gene encodes CDR1 DFQATT and CDR2 SNEGSKA (reference sequence). The CDR3 has 13 amino acids. V lost 3 bases, J lost 5 bases, and 13 bases lay in between. CDR3 region: CSASPRPQYGYTF. Written as DNA, the CDR3 is TGCAGTGCTAGCCCCAGGCCTCAGTATGGCTACACCTTC.

This clonotype has more than one count but fewer than ten. V gene TRBV27 combines with J gene TRBJ2-1; 8 nucleotides line up with TRBD2. Germline-derived CDR1 and CDR2 are MNHEY and SMNVEV (reference sequence). J gave up 8 bases and V 6 bases, and 9 bases lay outside the gene matches. The CDR3 consists of 14 residues. CDR3 nucleotides: TGTGCCAGCAGGCCGGGACTAGAAAGAGATGAGCAGTTCTTC. This codes for CASRPGLERDEQFF.

This chain links TRBV10-2 with TRBJ2-7; 7 bases are shared with TRBD2. The J call may be mistaken, given a closer DNA end match to TRBJ2-5. Germline V gene sequence: CDR1 WSHSY, CDR2 SAAADI. The CDR3 has 16 residues. The CDR3 sequence is CASSTLWEGTQETQYF. The CDR3 nucleotides read TGCGCCAGCAGTACCCTGTGGGAGGGGACCCAAGAGACCCAGTACTTC.

The table lists this clonotype with a few counts. This CDR3 reads CASSLAVASGGTTQETQYF. DNA of the CDR3: TGTGCCAGCAGCTTAGCGGTGGCTAGCGGGGGGACAACCCAAGAGACCCAGTACTTC. V usage is TRBV7-2 and J usage is TRBJ2-5, with TRBD2 matching 11 bases. Germline loops: CDR1 SGHTA, CDR2 FQGNSA. The CDR3 spans 19 residues. Germline trimming cut 0 bases from V and 1 base from J; bases unmatched to any gene: 10.

The gene calls are TRBV21-1 and TRBJ1-2; the table names TRBD1, a call not compared with the DNA. TRBV21-1 is recorded as a pseudogene. The length of the CDR3 is 16 residues. CDR3 bases: TGTGCCAGCAGCAAAGATGGAACCGGGACAGGGGATGGCTACACCTTC. Translation: CASSKDGTGTGDGYTF.

This chain connects TRBV10-3 to TRBJ1-5, with 11 positions matching TRBD1. V shed 0 bases, J shed 6 bases, and the junction held 4 bases outside the gene matches. The CDR3 length is 16 residues. From germline, CDR1 is ENHRY and CDR2 SYGVKD. The CDR3 DNA is TGTGCCATCAGTGAGTCGGGACAGGGGGTTAGTCAGCCCCAGCATTTT. It yields the protein CAISESGQGVSQPQHF.